The clone carrying this T cell receptor (beta chain) was recorded many times. Its antigen is not identified. The data originate from a study of regulatory T cells in long-lasting Graves disease. Study observations and caveats: Persistent Graves' disease cases displayed lower TCR diversity than newly diagnosed ones. Analyses excluded thyroid tissue, covering peripheral blood alone.

CDR3 regions were amplified by Arm-PCR using iRepertoire HTBI primers to build TCR beta libraries. TCRdb reprocessed the multiplex PCR reads via MiXCR and lists one record per CDR3 protein. The repertoire holds hundreds of thousands of distinct CDR3 sequences, with under 25% as singletons. Trimming shortened V by 6 bases and J by 5 bases, and 16 bases separated the two germline ends. The CDR3 covers 14 residues. The time point was: persistent/refractory GD, antithyroid drugs over 5 years with positive TRAb. Following extraction of RNA from PBMCs, that RNA was used to make the TCR library. The patients were enrolled through endocrinology in Xi'an, China.

The sequences come from peripheral blood mononuclear cells (PBMCs), collected when the disease was refractory, from a patient treated with antithyroid drugs. This clonotype was obtained from a female donor with Graves disease. The chain couples TRBV12-3 or TRBV12-4 to TRBJ1-1, with D maybe TRBD1 (5 bases). In nucleotides, the CDR3 is TGTGCCAGCAGCCCCGGGACGGAGAGGACTGAAGCTTTCTTT. Translated, it gives CASSPGTERTEAFF.